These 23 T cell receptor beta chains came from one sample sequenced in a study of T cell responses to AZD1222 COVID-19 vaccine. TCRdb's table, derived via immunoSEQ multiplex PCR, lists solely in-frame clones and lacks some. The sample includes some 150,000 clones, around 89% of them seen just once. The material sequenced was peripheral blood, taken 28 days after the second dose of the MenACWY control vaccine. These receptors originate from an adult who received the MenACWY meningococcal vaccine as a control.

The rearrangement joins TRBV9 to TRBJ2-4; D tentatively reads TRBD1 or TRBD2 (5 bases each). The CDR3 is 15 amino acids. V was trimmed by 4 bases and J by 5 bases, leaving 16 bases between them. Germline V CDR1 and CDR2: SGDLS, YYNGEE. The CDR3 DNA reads TGTGCCAGCAGCCGCTTGACAGAGGGGCAAAACATTCAGTACTTC. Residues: CASSRLTEGQNIQYF.

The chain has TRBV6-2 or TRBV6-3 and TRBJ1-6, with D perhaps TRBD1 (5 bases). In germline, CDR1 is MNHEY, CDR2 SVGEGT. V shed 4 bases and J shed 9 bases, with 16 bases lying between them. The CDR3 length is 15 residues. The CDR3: CASSFPSSGGSPLHF. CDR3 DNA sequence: TGTGCCAGCAGTTTCCCTTCCTCCGGGGGTTCACCCCTCCACTTT.

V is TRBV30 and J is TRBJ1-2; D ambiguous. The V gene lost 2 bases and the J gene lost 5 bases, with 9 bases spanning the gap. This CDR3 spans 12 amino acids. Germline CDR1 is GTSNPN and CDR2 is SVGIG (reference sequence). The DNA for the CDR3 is TGTGCCTGGAGTAAGGGCTTTTATGGCTACACCTTC. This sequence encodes CAWSKGFYGYTF.

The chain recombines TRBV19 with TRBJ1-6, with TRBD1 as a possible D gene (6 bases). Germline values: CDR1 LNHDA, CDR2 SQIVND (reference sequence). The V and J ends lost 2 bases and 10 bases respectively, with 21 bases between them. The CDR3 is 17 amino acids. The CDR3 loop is CASSILSSPPRGSPLHF. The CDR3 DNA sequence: TGTGCCAGTAGTATATTATCGTCACCGCCGAGGGGGTCACCCCTCCACTTT.

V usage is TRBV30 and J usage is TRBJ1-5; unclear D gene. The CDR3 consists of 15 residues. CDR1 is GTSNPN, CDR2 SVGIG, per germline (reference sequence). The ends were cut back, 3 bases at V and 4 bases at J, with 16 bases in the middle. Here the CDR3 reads CAWSVGSSLNQPQHF. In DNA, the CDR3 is TGTGCCTGGAGCGTGGGGAGCAGCCTAAATCAGCCCCAGCATTTT.

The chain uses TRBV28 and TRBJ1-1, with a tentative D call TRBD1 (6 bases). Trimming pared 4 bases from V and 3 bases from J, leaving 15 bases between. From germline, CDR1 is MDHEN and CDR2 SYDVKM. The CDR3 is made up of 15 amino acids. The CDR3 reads CASSYTGLGDTEAFF. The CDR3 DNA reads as TGTGCCAGCAGTTATACAGGGCTCGGAGACACTGAAGCTTTCTTT.

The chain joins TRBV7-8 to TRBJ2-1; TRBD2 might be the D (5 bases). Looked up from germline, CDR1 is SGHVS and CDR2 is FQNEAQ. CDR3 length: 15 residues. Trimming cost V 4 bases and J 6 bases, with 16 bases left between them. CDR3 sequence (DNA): TGTGCCAGCAGCTCCCCTGAGGGCTTCAGCAATGAGCAGTTCTTC. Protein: CASSSPEGFSNEQFF.

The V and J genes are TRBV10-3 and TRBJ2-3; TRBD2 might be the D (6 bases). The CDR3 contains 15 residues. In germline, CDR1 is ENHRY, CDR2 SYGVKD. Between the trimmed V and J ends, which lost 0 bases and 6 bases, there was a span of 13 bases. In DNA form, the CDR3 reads TGTGCCATCAGTGAGTCGGGACCCGGGAGTGATACGCAGTATTTT. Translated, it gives CAISESGPGSDTQYF.

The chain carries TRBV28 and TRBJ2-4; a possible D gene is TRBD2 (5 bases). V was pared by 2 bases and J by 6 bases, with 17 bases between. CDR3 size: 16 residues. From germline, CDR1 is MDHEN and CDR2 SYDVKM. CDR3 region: CASSLGSSGHRNIQYF. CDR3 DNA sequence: TGTGCCAGCAGTTTAGGGTCGAGCGGCCACAGAAACATTCAGTACTTC.

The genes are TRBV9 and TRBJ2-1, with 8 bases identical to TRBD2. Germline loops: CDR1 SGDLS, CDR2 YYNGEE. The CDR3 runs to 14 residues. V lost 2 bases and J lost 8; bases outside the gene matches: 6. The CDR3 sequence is CASSVEREWHEQFF. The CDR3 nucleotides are TGTGCCAGCAGCGTCGAGCGGGAGTGGCATGAGCAGTTCTTC.

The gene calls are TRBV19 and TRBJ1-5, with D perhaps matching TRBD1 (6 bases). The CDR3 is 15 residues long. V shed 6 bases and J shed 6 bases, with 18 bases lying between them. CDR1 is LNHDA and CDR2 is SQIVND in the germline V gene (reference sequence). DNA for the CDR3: TGTGCCAGTAGATATTACCAGGGGTTGGGTCAGCCCCAGCATTTT. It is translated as CASRYYQGLGQPQHF.

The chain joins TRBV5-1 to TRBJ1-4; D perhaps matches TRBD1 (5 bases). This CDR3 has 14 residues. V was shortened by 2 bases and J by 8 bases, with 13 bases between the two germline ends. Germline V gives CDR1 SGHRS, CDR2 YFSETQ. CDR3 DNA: TGCGCCAGCAGCTTTGGGGTCGGGACCGAAAAACTGTTTTTT. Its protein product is CASSFGVGTEKLFF.

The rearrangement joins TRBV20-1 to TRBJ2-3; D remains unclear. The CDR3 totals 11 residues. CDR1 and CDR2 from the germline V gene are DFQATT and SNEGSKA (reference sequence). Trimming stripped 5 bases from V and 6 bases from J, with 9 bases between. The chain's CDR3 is CSARFADTQYF. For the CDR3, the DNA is TGCAGTGCTCGTTTTGCCGATACGCAGTATTTT.

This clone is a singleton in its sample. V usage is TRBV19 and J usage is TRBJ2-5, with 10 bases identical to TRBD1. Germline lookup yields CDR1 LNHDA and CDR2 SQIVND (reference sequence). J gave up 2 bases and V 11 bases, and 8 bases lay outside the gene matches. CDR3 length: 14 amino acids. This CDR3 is CAWGDRGLQETQYF. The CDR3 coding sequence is TGTGCCTGGGGGGACAGGGGACTACAAGAGACCCAGTACTTC.

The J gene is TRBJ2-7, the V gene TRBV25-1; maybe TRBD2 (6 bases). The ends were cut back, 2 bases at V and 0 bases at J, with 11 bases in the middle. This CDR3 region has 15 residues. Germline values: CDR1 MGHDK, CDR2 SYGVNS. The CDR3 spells CASSEPGGASYEQYF. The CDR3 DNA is TGTGCCAGCAGTGAACCTGGCGGGGCCTCCTACGAGCAGTACTTC.

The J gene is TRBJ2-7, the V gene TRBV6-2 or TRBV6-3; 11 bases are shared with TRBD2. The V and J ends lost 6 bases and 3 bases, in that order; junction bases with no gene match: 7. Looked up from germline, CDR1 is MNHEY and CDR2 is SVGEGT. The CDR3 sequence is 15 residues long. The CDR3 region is CASSRGLADFYEQYF. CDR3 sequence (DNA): TGTGCCAGCAGCAGGGGACTAGCGGACTTCTACGAGCAGTACTTC.

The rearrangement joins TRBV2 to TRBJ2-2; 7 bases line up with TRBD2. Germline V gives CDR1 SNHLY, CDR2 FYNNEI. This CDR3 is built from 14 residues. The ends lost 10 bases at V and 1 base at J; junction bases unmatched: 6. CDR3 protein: CAILRGENTGELFF. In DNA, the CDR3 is TGTGCCATTCTACGGGGGGAGAACACCGGGGAGCTGTTTTTT.

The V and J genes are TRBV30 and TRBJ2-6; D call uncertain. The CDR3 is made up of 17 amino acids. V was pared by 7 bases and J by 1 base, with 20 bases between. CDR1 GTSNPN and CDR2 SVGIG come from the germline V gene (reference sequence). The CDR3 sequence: CASLFGPAQSGANVLTF. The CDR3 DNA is TGTGCCTCTTTATTCGGTCCCGCGCAATCTGGGGCCAACGTCCTGACTTTC.

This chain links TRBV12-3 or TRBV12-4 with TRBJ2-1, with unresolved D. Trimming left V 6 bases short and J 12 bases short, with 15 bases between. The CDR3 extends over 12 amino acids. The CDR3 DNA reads TGTGCCAGCAGCTTCAGTGGGAAAAGGCAGTTCTTC. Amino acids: CASSFSGKRQFF.

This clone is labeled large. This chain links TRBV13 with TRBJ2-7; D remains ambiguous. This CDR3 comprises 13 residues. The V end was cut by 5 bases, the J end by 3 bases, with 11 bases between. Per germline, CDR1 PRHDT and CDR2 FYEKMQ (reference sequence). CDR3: CASSPTPYYEQYF. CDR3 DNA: TGTGCCAGCAGCCCGACCCCCTACTACGAGCAGTACTTC.

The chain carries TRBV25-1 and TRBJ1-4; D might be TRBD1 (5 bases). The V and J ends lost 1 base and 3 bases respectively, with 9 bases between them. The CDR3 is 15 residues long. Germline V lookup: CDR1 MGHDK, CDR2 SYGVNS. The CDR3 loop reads CASSESGTPNEKLFF. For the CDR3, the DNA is TGTGCCAGCAGTGAATCGGGGACCCCTAATGAAAAACTGTTTTTT.

The CDR3 DNA follows: TGTGCCAGCGGGGGGGGGACAGCGGGAGTATACGAGCAGTACTTC. This encodes CASGGGTAGVYEQYF. The rearrangement links TRBV7-2 to TRBJ2-7, with D perhaps matching TRBD2 (8 bases). Germline-derived CDR1 and CDR2 are SGHTA and FQGNSA. The CDR3 runs 15 residues. V lost 8 bases and J 4 bases, leaving 21 bases between the germline ends.

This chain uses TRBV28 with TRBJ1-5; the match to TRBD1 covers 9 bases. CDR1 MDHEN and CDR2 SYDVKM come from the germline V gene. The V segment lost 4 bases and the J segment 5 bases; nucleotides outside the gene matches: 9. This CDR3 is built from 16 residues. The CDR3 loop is CASSSPTGGPDQPQHF. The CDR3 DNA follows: TGTGCCAGCAGTTCCCCGACAGGGGGGCCGGATCAGCCCCAGCATTTT.